This T cell receptor (beta chain) was identified during a study of blood T cells in healthy people across ages. General study points: CMV status of donors was unknown, possibly confounding expanded clonotype changes.

Next came a second PCR, run for about 7 to 12 cycles, which used a sample-barcoded 5' primer along with a J-beta primer mix. TCRdb called the 5' RACE reads again in MiXCR, with one record for every CDR3 protein. The sample lists over a million distinct CDR3 sequences, roughly 24% seen once, with about 0.72% in the top ten. V was pared by 7 bases and J by 6 bases, with 5 bases of the junction left unmatched. CDR1 and CDR2 (germline): SQVTM, ANQGSEA. The CDR3 contains 12 residues. This clonotype appeared a single time. Its antigen remains unidentified. A further study also used this sample, focusing on T cells of mothers and their children. As that report states: All extracted RNA went into cDNA synthesis, 1.5 ug per 15 ul.

What was sequenced was blood. The source is a girl aged 2-15 years in good health. The chain combines TRBV29-1 with TRBJ2-2, with 7 positions matching TRBD1. CDR3 in DNA: TGCAGCGGCCGACAGGGAGCCGGGGAGCTGTTTTTT. As protein: CSGRQGAGELFF.